These 18 T cell receptor beta chains originate from one sample sequenced in a study of shared T cell receptors in the human thymus. TCRdb's table, derived via immunoSEQ multiplex PCR, lists solely in-frame clones and lacks some. The sample comprises more than 300,000 clones, just under 95% of which are singletons, and roughly 0.02% rests with the top ten. Sequenced material: thymocytes. These receptor sequences come from a human donor.

This rearrangement joins TRBV19 to TRBJ1-2, with TRBD1 matching over 11 bases. The germline gives CDR1 LNHDA, CDR2 SQIVND (reference sequence). This CDR3 is 16 amino acids long. The trim removed 8 bases at V and 3 bases at J, leaving 11 bases unmatched. The CDR3 loop reads CASVDSGQGDYYGYTF. CDR3 bases: TGTGCCAGTGTCGATTCGGGACAGGGGGACTACTATGGCTACACCTTC. Full variable domain (rest looked up from reference TRBV19 and TRBJ1-2): DGGITQSPKYLFRKEGQNVTLSCEQNLNHDAMYWYRQDPGQGLRLIYYSQIVNDFQKGDIAEGYSVSREKKESFPLTVTSAQKNPTAFYLCASVDSGQGDYYGYTFGSGTRLTVV.

This sequence joins TRBV7-6 and TRBJ2-7, with 8 positions matching TRBD1. The length of the CDR3 is 18 residues. From germline, CDR1 is SGHVS and CDR2 FNYEAQ. J gave up 0 bases and V 4 bases, and 14 bases lay outside the gene matches. The chain's CDR3 is CASSYRDRFSELSYEQYF. DNA for the CDR3: TGTGCCAGCAGCTACCGGGACAGGTTTAGCGAGCTCTCCTACGAGCAGTACTTC. The complete variable domain, with remaining parts taken from reference TRBV7-6 and TRBJ2-7, reads GAGVSQSPRYKVTKRGQDVALRCDPISGHVSLYWYRQALGQGPEFLTYFNYEAQQDKSGLPNDRFSAERPEGSISTLTIQRTEQRDSAMYRCASSYRDRFSELSYEQYFGPGTRLTVT.

The V and J genes are TRBV19 and TRBJ2-3, with 12 bases fitting TRBD2. Germline trimming cut 5 bases from V and 7 bases from J; bases unmatched to any gene: 10. The CDR3 sequence is 16 residues long. Per the germline V gene, CDR1 is LNHDA and CDR2 is SQIVND (reference sequence). CDR3 DNA: TGTGCCAGTAGTCCACTGACTAGCGGGAGTTTAAATACGCAGTATTTT. Protein: CASSPLTSGSLNTQYF.

The V call is TRBV11-3, the J call TRBJ2-7, with D maybe TRBD2 (5 bases). The ends were cut back, 2 bases at V and 1 base at J, with 21 bases in the middle. Germline CDR1 and CDR2: SGHNT and YENEEA. This CDR3 is 18 amino acids long. In nucleotides, the CDR3 is TGTGCCAGCAGCTTAACTAGTAACCCACCCAGAACATCCTACGAGCAGTACTTC. Amino acid sequence: CASSLTSNPPRTSYEQYF.

This chain links TRBV19 with TRBJ1-5; D not resolved. From germline, CDR1 is LNHDA and CDR2 SQIVND (reference sequence). V lost 5 bases and J lost 7, with 12 bases in between. The CDR3 is 13 amino acids. CDR3 nucleotides: TGTGCCAGTAGTTTAGGATTTGGACAGCCCCAGCATTTT. It is translated as CASSLGFGQPQHF.

With respect to this clone: This same CDR3 is encoded by further DNA sequences in the sample. The chain combines TRBV5-1 with TRBJ1-1; D not resolved. This CDR3 has 13 amino acids. CDR1 and CDR2 from the germline V gene are SGHRS and YFSETQ. Trimming took off 5 bases at V and 2 bases at J, with 10 bases between the two ends. Here the CDR3 reads CASSLSPNTEAFF. Written as DNA, the CDR3 is TGCGCCAGCAGTTTATCACCAAACACTGAAGCTTTCTTT.

The gene calls are TRBV15 and TRBJ2-7; D ambiguous. The CDR3 has 15 residues. V dropped 0 bases and J dropped 5 bases, with 14 bases sitting between them. Germline lookup yields CDR1 LNHNV and CDR2 YYDKDF (reference sequence). The DNA for the CDR3 is TGTGCCACCAGCAGAGATCTACAGAATCTCAACGAGCAGTACTTC. This sequence encodes CATSRDLQNLNEQYF.

The chain links TRBV27 to TRBJ2-1; D is unresolved. CDR3 size: 14 residues. Per germline, CDR1 MNHEY and CDR2 SMNVEV (reference sequence). The V end lost 3 bases, the J end lost 7 bases, and 13 bases lay between the germline ends. CDR3: CASSFIVRANEQFF. The CDR3 bases are TGTGCCAGCAGTTTCATCGTGAGAGCTAATGAGCAGTTCTTC.

The J gene is TRBJ2-1, the V gene TRBV7-2; D remains unclear. The V and J ends lost 8 bases and 6 bases respectively, with 11 bases between them. Germline CDR1 reads SGHTA; CDR2 reads FQGNSA. CDR3 length equals 12 residues. The CDR3 bases are TGTGCCAGCGGCCCTGCTCGCAATGAGCAGTTCTTC. Its protein is CASGPARNEQFF. Full variable domain (rest looked up from reference TRBV7-2 and TRBJ2-1): GAGVSQSPSNKVTEKGKDVELRCDPISGHTALYWYRQSLGQGLEFLIYFQGNSAPDKSGLPSDRFSAERTGGSVSTLTIQRTQQEDSAVYLCASGPARNEQFFGPGTRLTVL.

This clone was recorded only once. V gene TRBV5-1 combines with J gene TRBJ2-7; weak D call: TRBD1 (5 bases). Trimming removed 3 bases at V and 4 bases at J, with 11 bases between. Germline assignment: CDR1 SGHRS and CDR2 YFSETQ. The CDR3 has 13 amino acids. The CDR3 loop reads CASSCQGQYEQYF. The CDR3 DNA is TGCGCCAGCAGCTGCCAGGGTCAATACGAGCAGTACTTC. Full variable domain (missing parts from reference TRBV5-1 and TRBJ2-7): KAGVTQTPRYLIKTRGQQVTLSCSPISGHRSVSWYQQTPGQGLQFLFEYFSETQRNKGNFPGRFSGRQFSNSRSEMNVSTLELGDSALYLCASSCQGQYEQYFGPGTRLTVT.

This chain uses TRBV28 with TRBJ1-1; D remains ambiguous. V was pared by 3 bases and J by 1 base, with 12 bases between. The germline gives CDR1 MDHEN, CDR2 SYDVKM. This CDR3 is 15 amino acids long. Written as DNA, the CDR3 is TGTGCCAGCAGTTTTGACGGACGGGCGAACACTGAAGCTTTCTTT. This translates into CASSFDGRANTEAFF.

The V gene is TRBV27, the J gene TRBJ2-7, with D perhaps TRBD2 (5 bases). Germline values: CDR1 MNHEY, CDR2 SMNVEV (reference sequence). The V gene lost 5 bases and the J gene lost 7 bases, with 12 bases spanning the gap. This CDR3 comprises 12 residues. CDR3 in DNA: TGTGCCAGCAGTCCCCGGACTGGAGAGCAGTACTTC. It is translated as CASSPRTGEQYF.

This clone was found a few times. The CDR3 region is CSVMDQKGRGDEAFF. CDR3 DNA: TGCAGCGTCATGGACCAGAAAGGACGGGGAGATGAAGCTTTCTTT. The V gene is TRBV29-1, the J gene TRBJ1-1, with D unclear. Germline V lookup: CDR1 SQVTM, CDR2 ANQGSEA. The germline V and J ends were trimmed by 6 bases and 7 bases, with 24 bases remaining between them. CDR3 length: 15 amino acids.

The genes are TRBV25-1 and TRBJ1-5; D gene ambiguous. Germline V CDR1 and CDR2: MGHDK, SYGVNS. The CDR3 runs to 15 residues. V was cut by 6 bases and J by 2 bases, with 14 bases left in between. CDR3 sequence: CASSSPGWGNQPQHF. CDR3 bases: TGTGCCAGCAGCTCGCCAGGATGGGGCAATCAGCCCCAGCATTTT.

The V and J genes are TRBV7-2 and TRBJ2-1; the match to TRBD2 covers 8 bases. V lost 3 bases and J lost 3; bases outside the gene matches: 4. The length of the CDR3 is 15 residues. The germline CDR1 and CDR2 sequences are SGHTA and FQGNSA. The CDR3 DNA sequence: TGTGCCAGCAGCTTCCCGGCGGGGGGCTACAATGAGCAGTTCTTC. This codes for CASSFPAGGYNEQFF.

The rearrangement links TRBV18 to TRBJ2-5, with TRBD1 as a possible D gene (6 bases). Germline V lookup: CDR1 KGHSH, CDR2 LQKENI. The CDR3 is 13 amino acids. V lost 2 bases and J lost 5, with 9 bases in between. The CDR3 here is CASSPGGLETQYF. The CDR3 DNA follows: TGTGCCAGCTCACCAGGGGGCTTGGAGACCCAGTACTTC.

The V and J genes are TRBV4-3 and TRBJ2-3; 8 bases fit TRBD2. This CDR3 region has 21 residues. Trimming at V came to 1 base and at J to 5 bases, leaving 23 bases not matched to a gene. The germline V gene has CDR1 LGHNA and CDR2 YSLEER. CDR3 residues: CASSQGQPGLASGSHKDTQYF. In DNA form, the CDR3 reads TGCGCCAGCAGCCAAGGGCAACCCGGACTAGCAAGTGGGTCACACAAAGATACGCAGTATTTT.

A single count supports this clone. The rearrangement joins TRBV10-1 to TRBJ1-1; no reliable D call. The CDR3 is 16 amino acids. In germline, CDR1 is WNHNN, CDR2 SYGVQD (reference sequence). V was trimmed by 2 bases and J by 1 base, leaving 14 bases between them. The CDR3 bases are TGCGCCAGCAGTGAGGAGCAGGCCCTTGAGAACACTGAAGCTTTCTTT. Residues: CASSEEQALENTEAFF.